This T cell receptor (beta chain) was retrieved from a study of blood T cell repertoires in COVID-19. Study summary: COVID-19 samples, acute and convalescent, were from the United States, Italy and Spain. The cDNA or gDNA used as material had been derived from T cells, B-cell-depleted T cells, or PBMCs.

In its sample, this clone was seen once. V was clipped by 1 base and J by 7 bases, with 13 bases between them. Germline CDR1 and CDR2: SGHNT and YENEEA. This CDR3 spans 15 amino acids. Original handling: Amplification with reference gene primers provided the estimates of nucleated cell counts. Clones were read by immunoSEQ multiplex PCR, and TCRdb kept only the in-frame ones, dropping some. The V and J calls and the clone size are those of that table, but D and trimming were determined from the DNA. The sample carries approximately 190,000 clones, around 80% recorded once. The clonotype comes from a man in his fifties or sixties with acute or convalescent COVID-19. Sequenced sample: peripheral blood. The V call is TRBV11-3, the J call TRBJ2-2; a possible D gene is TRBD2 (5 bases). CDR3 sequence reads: CASSLGAGGNGELFF. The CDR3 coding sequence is TGTGCCAGCAGCTTAGGAGCAGGAGGAAACGGGGAGCTGTTTTTT.